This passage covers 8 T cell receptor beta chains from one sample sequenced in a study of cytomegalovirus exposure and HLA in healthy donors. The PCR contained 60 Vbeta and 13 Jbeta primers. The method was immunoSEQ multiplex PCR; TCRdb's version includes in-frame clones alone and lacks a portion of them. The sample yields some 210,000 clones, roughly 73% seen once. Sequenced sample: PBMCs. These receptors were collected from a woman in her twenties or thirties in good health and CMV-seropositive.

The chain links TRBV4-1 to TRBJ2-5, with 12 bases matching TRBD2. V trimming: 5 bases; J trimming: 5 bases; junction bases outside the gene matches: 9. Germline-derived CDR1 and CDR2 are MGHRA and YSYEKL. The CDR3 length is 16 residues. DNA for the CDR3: TGCGCCAGCAGCTTTACTAGCGGGGGGTGGCGTGAGACCCAGTACTTC. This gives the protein CASSFTSGGWRETQYF.

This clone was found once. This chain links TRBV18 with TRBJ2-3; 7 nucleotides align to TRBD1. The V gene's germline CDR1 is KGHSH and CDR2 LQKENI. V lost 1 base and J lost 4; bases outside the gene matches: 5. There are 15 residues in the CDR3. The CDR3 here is CASSPQGAASDTQYF. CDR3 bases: TGTGCCAGCTCACCACAGGGGGCCGCTTCAGATACGCAGTATTTT.

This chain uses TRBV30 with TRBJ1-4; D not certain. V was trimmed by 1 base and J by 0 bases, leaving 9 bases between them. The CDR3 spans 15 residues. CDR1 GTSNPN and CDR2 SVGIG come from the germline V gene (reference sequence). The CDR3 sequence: CAWSDTGTTNEKLFF. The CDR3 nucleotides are TGTGCCTGGAGTGACACGGGGACAACTAATGAAAAACTGTTTTTT.

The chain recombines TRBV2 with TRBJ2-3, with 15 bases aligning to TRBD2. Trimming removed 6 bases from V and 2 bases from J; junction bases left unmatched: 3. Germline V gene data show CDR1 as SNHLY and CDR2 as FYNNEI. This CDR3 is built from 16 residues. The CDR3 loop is CASSRTSGGATDTQYF. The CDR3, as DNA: TGTGCCAGCAGCCGGACTAGCGGGGGGGCCACAGATACGCAGTATTTT. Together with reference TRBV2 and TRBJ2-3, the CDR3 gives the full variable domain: EPEVTQTPSHQVTQMGQEVILRCVPISNHLYFYWYRQILGQKVEFLVSFYNNEISEKSEIFDDQFSVERPDGSNFTLKIRSTKLEDSAMYFCASSRTSGGATDTQYFGPGTRLTVL.

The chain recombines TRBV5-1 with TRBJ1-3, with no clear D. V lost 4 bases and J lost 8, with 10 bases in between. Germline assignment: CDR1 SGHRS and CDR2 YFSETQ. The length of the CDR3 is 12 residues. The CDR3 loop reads CASSLPGDTIYF. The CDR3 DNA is TGCGCCAGCAGCCTACCGGGTGACACCATATATTTT.

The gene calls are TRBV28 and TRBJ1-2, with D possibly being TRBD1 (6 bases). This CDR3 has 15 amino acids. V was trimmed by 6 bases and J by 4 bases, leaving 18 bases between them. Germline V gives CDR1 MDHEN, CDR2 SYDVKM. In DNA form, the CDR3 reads TGTGCCAGCAGCCCTCGACAGGTCACTGTCTATGGCTACACCTTC. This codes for CASSPRQVTVYGYTF.

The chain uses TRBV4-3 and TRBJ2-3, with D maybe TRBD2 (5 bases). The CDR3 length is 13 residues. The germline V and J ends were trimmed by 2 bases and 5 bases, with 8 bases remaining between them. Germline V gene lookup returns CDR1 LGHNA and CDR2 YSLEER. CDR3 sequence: CASSQRTGDTQYF. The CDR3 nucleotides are TGCGCCAGCAGCCAACGGACTGGAGATACGCAGTATTTT.

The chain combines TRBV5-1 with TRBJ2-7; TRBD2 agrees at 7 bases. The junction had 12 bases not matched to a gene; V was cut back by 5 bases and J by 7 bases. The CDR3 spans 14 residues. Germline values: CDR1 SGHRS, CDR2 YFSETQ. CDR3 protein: CASSGMGGAWEQYF. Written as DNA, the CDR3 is TGCGCCAGCAGTGGTATGGGAGGGGCTTGGGAGCAGTACTTC.